The 16 T cell receptor beta chains below all came from one sample that was sequenced in a study of neoadjuvant anti-PD-1 for oral cavity cancer. The table came from immunoSEQ multiplex PCR; TCRdb's copy has only in-frame clones and leaves some out. The sample contains about 14,000 clones, approximately 63% of which appear only once. This material consisted of PBMCs, taken before nivolumab (anti-PD-1) treatment. The receptor set was obtained from a person between 40 and 85 years old with oral cavity squamous cell carcinoma.

The V gene is TRBV27, the J gene TRBJ1-2, with 7 bases identical to TRBD1. The J segment lost 6 bases and the V segment lost 8 bases, leaving 9 bases of the junction unmatched. The germline gives CDR1 MNHEY, CDR2 SMNVEV (reference sequence). The length of the CDR3 is 13 residues. CDR3 residues: CASSTGWSDGYTF. The CDR3 DNA is TGTGCCAGCTCGACAGGGTGGTCGGATGGCTACACCTTC.

The V gene is TRBV18, the J gene TRBJ2-3; D is unresolved. Trimming removed 6 bases at V and 2 bases at J, with 15 bases between. CDR3 length: 15 amino acids. CDR1 and CDR2 (germline): KGHSH, LQKENI. Here the CDR3 reads CASSPGRGTTDTQYF. CDR3 coding DNA: TGTGCCAGCTCGCCAGGCCGCGGTACCACAGATACGCAGTATTTT. The whole variable domain, remainder taken from reference TRBV18 and TRBJ2-3, is NAGVMQNPRHLVRRRGQEARLRCSPMKGHSHVYWYRQLPEEGLKFMVYLQKENIIDESGMPKERFSAEFPKEGPSILRIQQVVRGDSAAYFCASSPGRGTTDTQYFGPGTRLTVL.

This clone appeared a few times. CDR3 coding DNA: TGCGCCAGCAGCTCTCAGGCAAGCTCTGGGGCCAACGTCCTGACTTTC. This sequence encodes CASSSQASSGANVLTF. V and J are TRBV5-1 and TRBJ2-6, with D hard to call. The germline V and J ends were trimmed by 3 bases and 0 bases, with 10 bases remaining between them. CDR3 length: 16 residues. Germline V gene lookup returns CDR1 SGHRS and CDR2 YFSETQ.

The V gene is TRBV4-2, the J gene TRBJ2-2; D may be TRBD1 (6 bases). In germline, CDR1 is LGHNA, CDR2 YNFKEQ. V lost 4 bases to trimming and J lost 0 bases, with 9 bases between them. The CDR3 totals 15 residues. CDR3 DNA sequence: TGTGCCAGCAGCCCTTGGACAGCGAACACCGGGGAGCTGTTTTTT. Translation gives CASSPWTANTGELFF.

V gene TRBV5-1 combines with J gene TRBJ2-6; D is undetermined. The CDR3 is 15 amino acids. Germline V gene sequence: CDR1 SGHRS, CDR2 YFSETQ. V was clipped by 6 bases and J by 0 bases, with 10 bases between them. The CDR3 DNA follows: TGCGCCAGCACTCCCGACCTCTCTGGGGCCAACGTCCTGACTTTC. Translated, it gives CASTPDLSGANVLTF.

The chain combines TRBV6-6 with TRBJ2-7; 9 nucleotides agree with TRBD1. Germline V gene lookup returns CDR1 MNHNY and CDR2 SVGAGI (reference sequence). The CDR3 is made up of 14 amino acids. J was trimmed by 7 bases and V by 3 bases; bases with no gene match: 7. The CDR3 loop is CASSYNRGRWEQYF. In DNA form, the CDR3 reads TGTGCCAGCAGTTATAACAGGGGGCGGTGGGAGCAGTACTTC.

Only a few counts were recorded for this clone. The chain carries TRBV4-1 and TRBJ2-3; no firm D call. Trimming took 0 bases from V and 5 from J, leaving 3 bases between them. The CDR3 spans 12 residues. CDR1 and CDR2 from the germline V gene are MGHRA and YSYEKL. CDR3 sequence: CASSQEVDTQYF. DNA for the CDR3: TGCGCCAGCAGCCAAGAGGTAGATACGCAGTATTTT.

V is TRBV7-9 and J is TRBJ2-2; D gene uncertain. The V gene's germline CDR1 is SEHNR and CDR2 FQNEAQ (reference sequence). V lost 1 base and J 6 bases, leaving 9 bases between the germline ends. The length of the CDR3 is 14 residues. In DNA form, the CDR3 reads TGTGCCAGCAGCTTAGAGTCTCGGGCCGGGGAGCTGTTTTTT. This encodes CASSLESRAGELFF. The full variable domain, its missing parts supplied by reference TRBV7-9 and TRBJ2-2, is DTGVSQNPRHKITKRGQNVTFRCDPISEHNRLYWYRQTLGQGPEFLTYFQNEAQLEKSRLLSDRFSAERPKGSFSTLEIQRTEQGDSAMYLCASSLESRAGELFFGEGSRLTVL.

The chain recombines TRBV9 with TRBJ2-1; 7 nucleotides match TRBD2. CDR1 is SGDLS, CDR2 YYNGEE, per germline. The CDR3 runs to 17 residues. Germline trimming cut 1 base from V and 1 base from J; bases unmatched to any gene: 8. The CDR3 loop reads CASSVLGGRASYNEQFF. CDR3 nucleotides: TGTGCCAGCAGCGTACTTGGAGGGAGGGCGTCCTACAATGAGCAGTTCTTC.

The CDR3 sequence is CASSLGWASTNTGELFF. DNA for the CDR3: TGTGCCAGCAGTCTGGGCTGGGCCTCTACGAACACCGGGGAGCTGTTTTTT. This chain links TRBV5-5 with TRBJ2-2; D is unclear. Between the trimmed V and J ends, which lost 5 bases and 0 bases, there was a span of 17 bases. The CDR3 sequence is 17 residues long. Germline V gives CDR1 SGHKS, CDR2 YYEKEE (reference sequence).

The V gene is TRBV11-3, the J gene TRBJ1-1; unclear D gene. The V end was cut by 8 bases, the J end by 4 bases, with 14 bases between. Germline V gene data show CDR1 as SGHNT and CDR2 as YENEEA. This CDR3 has 13 amino acids. The CDR3 DNA reads TGTGCCAGCGCCCCGCGTGAGGGCACTGAAGCTTTCTTT. Protein product: CASAPREGTEAFF.

The J gene is TRBJ2-4, the V gene TRBV5-4; tentative D call: TRBD2 (5 bases). Germline CDR1 reads SGHNT; CDR2 reads YYREEE (reference sequence). The CDR3 runs to 13 residues. The V end was cut by 2 bases, the J end by 8 bases, with 11 bases between. Here the CDR3 reads CASSLGARDIQYF. In DNA, the CDR3 is TGTGCCAGCAGCTTAGGAGCGCGGGACATTCAGTACTTC.

The CDR3 DNA follows: TGTGCCAGCCTAGCGGGGGAACTAGCCGGGGAGCTGTTTTTT. Protein sequence: CASLAGELAGELFF. This rearrangement joins TRBV19 to TRBJ2-2; 10 bases map to TRBD2. The CDR3 has 14 amino acids. Germline V gene data show CDR1 as LNHDA and CDR2 as SQIVND (reference sequence). After removal of 9 bases from V and 6 bases from J, the junction contained 7 bases not matched to a gene.

This chain uses TRBV30 with TRBJ2-6; D gene uncertain. The V end was cut by 2 bases, the J end by 1 base, with 6 bases between. Germline values: CDR1 GTSNPN, CDR2 SVGIG (reference sequence). CDR3 length equals 14 residues. As DNA, the CDR3 is TGTGCCTGGAGTCACGGGTCTGGGGCCAACGTCCTGACTTTC. The encoded protein is CAWSHGSGANVLTF.

The genes are TRBV19 and TRBJ1-5, with 11 bases matching TRBD1. CDR1 and CDR2 (germline): LNHDA, SQIVND (reference sequence). This CDR3 spans 15 amino acids. V lost 5 bases to trimming and J lost 4 bases; unmatched junction nucleotides: 4. The CDR3: CASSGTGGLNQPQHF. As DNA, the CDR3 is TGTGCCAGTAGTGGGACAGGGGGTTTAAATCAGCCCCAGCATTTT.

The rearrangement links TRBV19 to TRBJ2-5, with D perhaps TRBD2 (6 bases). V was trimmed by 7 bases and J by 3 bases, leaving 15 bases between them. This CDR3 contains 14 residues. Germline CDR1 and CDR2: LNHDA and SQIVND (reference sequence). The CDR3, as DNA: TGTGCCAGTACACCGGGACTGACTAAAGAGACCCAGTACTTC. This codes for CASTPGLTKETQYF.